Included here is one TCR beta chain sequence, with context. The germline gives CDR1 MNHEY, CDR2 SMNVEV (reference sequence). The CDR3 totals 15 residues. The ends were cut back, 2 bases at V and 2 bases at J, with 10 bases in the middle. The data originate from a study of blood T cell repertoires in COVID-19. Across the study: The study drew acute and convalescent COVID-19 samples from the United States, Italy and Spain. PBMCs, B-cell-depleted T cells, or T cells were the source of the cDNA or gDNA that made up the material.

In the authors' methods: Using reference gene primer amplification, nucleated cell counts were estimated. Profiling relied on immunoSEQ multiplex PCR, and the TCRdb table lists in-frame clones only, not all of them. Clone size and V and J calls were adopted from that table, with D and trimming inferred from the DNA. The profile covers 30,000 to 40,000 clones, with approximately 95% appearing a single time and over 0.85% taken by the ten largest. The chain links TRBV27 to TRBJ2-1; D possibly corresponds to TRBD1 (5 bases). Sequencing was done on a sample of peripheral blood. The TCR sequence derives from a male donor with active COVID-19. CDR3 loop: CASSLQGRAYNEQFF. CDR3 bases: TGTGCCAGCAGTTTACAGGGCCGCGCCTACAATGAGCAGTTCTTC.